The 27 T cell receptor beta chains presented below share a single source sample, sequenced in a study of cytomegalovirus exposure and HLA in healthy donors. Sequenced by immunoSEQ multiplex PCR; TCRdb stores in-frame clones only, minus some. The table records some 260,000 clones, about 90% of them present only once. The specimen sequenced was PBMCs. These receptors originate from a woman aged 25-40 years in good health and CMV-seronegative.

The chain joins TRBV19 to TRBJ2-1; tentative D call: TRBD1 (5 bases). V shed 5 bases and J shed 0 bases, with 11 bases lying between them. The CDR3 is 15 residues long. CDR1 and CDR2 from the germline V gene are LNHDA and SQIVND (reference sequence). The CDR3 region is CASSGAVNSYNEQFF. Here the CDR3 DNA reads TGTGCCAGTAGTGGGGCGGTCAACTCCTACAATGAGCAGTTCTTC.

The genes are TRBV7-8 and TRBJ2-1, with D tentatively TRBD2 (6 bases). Trimming took 0 bases from V and 8 from J, leaving 11 bases between them. Germline V gene sequence: CDR1 SGHVS, CDR2 FQNEAQ. The CDR3 consists of 14 residues. The CDR3 nucleotides are TGTGCCAGCAGCTTAGCTAGGTTAGCGGATGAGCAGTTCTTC. Translated: CASSLARLADEQFF.

The V gene is TRBV11-2, the J gene TRBJ1-1, with TRBD1 matching over 8 bases. The V segment lost 5 bases and the J segment 2 bases; nucleotides outside the gene matches: 10. The CDR3 sequence is 16 residues long. Germline assignment: CDR1 SGHAT and CDR2 FQNNGV. The CDR3 loop reads CASSPDRGGRNTEAFF. In DNA form, the CDR3 reads TGTGCCAGCAGCCCCGACAGGGGAGGGCGAAACACTGAAGCTTTCTTT.

The CDR3 reads CASSVAGGHTYEQYF. The CDR3 region has the DNA TGTGCCAGCAGCGTAGCGGGCGGGCATACCTACGAGCAGTACTTC. The chain carries TRBV9 and TRBJ2-7; D possibly corresponds to TRBD2 (5 bases). V shed 0 bases and J shed 2 bases, with 12 bases lying between them. The CDR3 totals 15 residues. Germline CDR1 reads SGDLS; CDR2 reads YYNGEE.

This chain connects TRBV15 to TRBJ2-1, with TRBD2 matching 10 bases. This CDR3 spans 18 amino acids. Trimming at V came to 0 bases and at J to 7 bases, leaving 12 bases not matched to a gene. Germline loops: CDR1 LNHNV, CDR2 YYDKDF (reference sequence). CDR3 protein: CATSRDRGLATGKNEQFF. For the CDR3, the DNA is TGTGCCACCAGCAGAGATCGGGGACTAGCGACAGGGAAGAATGAGCAGTTCTTC.

The chain links TRBV5-1 to TRBJ2-1; D remains unclear. Trimming took off 0 bases at V and 7 bases at J, with 14 bases between the two ends. This CDR3 contains 15 residues. Germline V gives CDR1 SGHRS, CDR2 YFSETQ. The CDR3 sequence: CASSLAPGPLNEQFF. CDR3 coding DNA: TGCGCCAGCAGCTTGGCCCCGGGCCCACTAAATGAGCAGTTCTTC.

The chain is built from TRBV27 and TRBJ2-7; tentative D call: TRBD2 (5 bases). The CDR3 length is 14 residues. V gave up 4 bases and J gave up 1 base, with 11 bases separating them. Germline V gene data show CDR1 as MNHEY and CDR2 as SMNVEV (reference sequence). Here the CDR3 reads CASSSGMGSYEQYF. DNA for the CDR3: TGTGCCAGCAGTTCGGGGATGGGATCCTACGAGCAGTACTTC.

This sequence joins TRBV6-5 and TRBJ2-7, with D unclear. The CDR3 loop spans 11 amino acids. V lost 8 bases and J 7 bases, leaving 12 bases between the germline ends. The V gene's germline CDR1 is MNHEY and CDR2 SVGAGI. The CDR3 DNA reads as TGTGCCAGCGGTGGAAGGTGGGAGCAGTACTTC. Amino acids: CASGGRWEQYF.

The chain is built from TRBV27 and TRBJ1-1; D is unresolved. CDR1 is MNHEY, CDR2 SMNVEV, per germline (reference sequence). Trimming stripped 6 bases from V and 7 bases from J, with 18 bases between. CDR3 size: 14 residues. DNA for the CDR3: TGTGCCAGCAGGCTAGTCCCCCCCGAGGGTGAAGCTTTCTTT. It translates to CASRLVPPEGEAFF.

The CDR3 bases are TGTGCCAGCAGTGAGGGAGGGTATGGCTACACCTTC. It encodes CASSEGGYGYTF. V usage is TRBV2 and J usage is TRBJ1-2; D is uncertain. CDR1 is SNHLY, CDR2 FYNNEI, per germline. The CDR3 runs to 12 residues. Deletions cut 3 bases from V and 5 bases from J, with 7 bases between.

This clone appeared once. The chain links TRBV25-1 to TRBJ1-1; a possible D gene is TRBD1 (5 bases). The V end lost 0 bases, the J end lost 5 bases, and 13 bases lay between the germline ends. In germline, CDR1 is MGHDK, CDR2 SYGVNS. This CDR3 comprises 15 residues. CDR3 in DNA: TGTGCCAGCAGTGAATATCGGGGGATGGGGACTGAAGCTTTCTTT. Protein product: CASSEYRGMGTEAFF.

The chain has TRBV10-3 and TRBJ1-1; no firm D call. The CDR3 extends over 11 amino acids. The V gene's germline CDR1 is ENHRY and CDR2 SYGVKD. Trimming stripped 2 bases from V and 4 bases from J, with 2 bases between. The DNA of the CDR3 is TGTGCCATCAGTGAGCTCACTGAAGCTTTCTTT. This translates into CAISELTEAFF.

The chain carries TRBV25-1 and TRBJ2-2; 12 nucleotides line up with TRBD2. Germline trimming cut 6 bases from V and 0 bases from J; bases unmatched to any gene: 5. The CDR3 sequence is 17 residues long. Germline CDR1 reads MGHDK; CDR2 reads SYGVNS. The CDR3 DNA sequence: TGTGCCAGCAGACCGACTAGCGGGAGAACGAACACCGGGGAGCTGTTTTTT. Protein product: CASRPTSGRTNTGELFF.

The chain uses TRBV27 and TRBJ1-1, with D possibly being TRBD1 (6 bases). The CDR3 covers 15 residues. The V end lost 5 bases, the J end lost 1 base, and 14 bases lay between the germline ends. From germline, CDR1 is MNHEY and CDR2 SMNVEV (reference sequence). The CDR3 protein is CASSLMGATNTEAFF. The CDR3 DNA is TGTGCCAGCAGTCTTATGGGGGCGACGAACACTGAAGCTTTCTTT.

As DNA, the CDR3 is TGTGCCAGTAGTACGGGAGGTTCCCCCTACGAGCAGTACTTC. Protein: CASSTGGSPYEQYF. This rearrangement joins TRBV19 to TRBJ2-7; TRBD2 matches 7 bases. The V gene's germline CDR1 is LNHDA and CDR2 SQIVND (reference sequence). V trimming: 4 bases; J trimming: 2 bases; junction bases outside the gene matches: 5. The CDR3 contains 14 residues.

The chain uses TRBV2 and TRBJ2-1, with 7 bases identical to TRBD2. Trimming took 3 bases from V and 9 from J; bases not matched to a gene: 17. CDR1 is SNHLY, CDR2 FYNNEI, per germline. The CDR3 totals 17 residues. CDR3 loop: CASSDRPTSRKLREQFF. For the CDR3, the DNA is TGTGCCAGCAGTGATCGCCCGACTAGCCGTAAGTTACGTGAGCAGTTCTTC.

The genes are TRBV6-1 and TRBJ1-2; possible D gene TRBD1, 6 bases. Germline V gene data show CDR1 as MNHNS and CDR2 as SASEGT. The CDR3 has 15 residues. V was trimmed by 2 bases and J by 0 bases, leaving 10 bases between them. The CDR3 nucleotides are TGTGCCAGCAGTGAATGGCGGACAGCTAACTATGGCTACACCTTC. This encodes CASSEWRTANYGYTF.

The V and J genes are TRBV29-1 and TRBJ2-3, with 8 bases matching TRBD2. Trimming at V came to 1 base and at J to 0 bases, leaving 3 bases not matched to a gene. This CDR3 comprises 15 residues. Germline V gene lookup returns CDR1 SQVTM and CDR2 ANQGSEA. CDR3 nucleotide sequence: TGCAGCGTTGAAGTGGGACTAGTCAGCACAGATACGCAGTATTTT. It is translated as CSVEVGLVSTDTQYF.

The chain couples TRBV5-1 to TRBJ2-3; 10 positions match TRBD2. Per germline, CDR1 SGHRS and CDR2 YFSETQ. V shed 4 bases and J 5 bases; nucleotides not matched to a gene: 7. The CDR3 sequence is 15 residues long. This chain's CDR3 is CASSPQREGRDTQYF. The CDR3 DNA follows: TGCGCCAGCAGCCCCCAGCGGGAGGGTAGAGATACGCAGTATTTT.

The chain employs TRBV5-4 and TRBJ1-3; D is ambiguous. The CDR3 extends over 14 amino acids. V was cut by 1 base and J by 0 bases, with 5 bases left in between. Germline CDR1 and CDR2: SGHNT and YYREEE (reference sequence). CDR3: CASSLQDSGNTIYF. CDR3 nucleotide sequence: TGTGCCAGCAGCTTGCAAGACTCTGGAAACACCATATATTTT.

The chain combines TRBV19 with TRBJ2-1; tentatively, D is TRBD1 or TRBD2 (5 bases each). This CDR3 spans 16 amino acids. V gave up 3 bases and J gave up 6 bases, with 18 bases separating them. Germline CDR1 reads LNHDA; CDR2 reads SQIVND (reference sequence). The CDR3 spells CASSMILGVTGNEQFF. CDR3 DNA: TGTGCCAGTAGTATGATATTGGGAGTTACAGGCAATGAGCAGTTCTTC.

The chain links TRBV29-1 to TRBJ1-5; 7 positions match TRBD1. CDR1 is SQVTM and CDR2 is ANQGSEA in the germline V gene. J was trimmed by 1 base and V by 6 bases; bases with no gene match: 0. The CDR3 totals 12 residues. The CDR3 DNA sequence: TGCAGCGTGGGACAGAGCAATCAGCCCCAGCATTTT. This gives the protein CSVGQSNQPQHF.

V gene TRBV6-1 combines with J gene TRBJ2-7; D is uncertain. V was pared by 2 bases and J by 12 bases, with 20 bases between. The CDR3 loop spans 14 amino acids. Germline V lookup: CDR1 MNHNS, CDR2 SASEGT. The CDR3 is CASSERGPPDLRYF. CDR3 sequence (DNA): TGTGCCAGCAGTGAAAGAGGACCTCCTGACCTTCGGTACTTC.

This chain joins TRBV21-1 and TRBJ1-4; the listed D gene, TRBD1, was not tested against the DNA. TRBV21-1 is a pseudogene locus. The CDR3 is 13 amino acids. CDR3 loop: CANETGGREKLFF. The CDR3 DNA reads as TGTGCCAACGAAACAGGGGGGCGGGAAAAACTGTTTTTT.

This chain connects TRBV19 to TRBJ2-1, with 7 positions matching TRBD1. Germline V gives CDR1 LNHDA, CDR2 SQIVND (reference sequence). V shed 6 bases, J shed 0 bases, and the junction held 2 bases outside the gene matches. The CDR3 is 14 amino acids. Here the CDR3 DNA reads TGTGCCAGTAGACGGGACAGCTCCTACAATGAGCAGTTCTTC. This translates into CASRRDSSYNEQFF.

The chain has TRBV7-9 and TRBJ2-1; TRBD2 aligns across 9 bases. Germline CDR1 SEHNR, CDR2 FQNEAQ (reference sequence). This CDR3 is built from 17 residues. The trim removed 5 bases at V and 7 bases at J, leaving 15 bases unmatched. CDR3 sequence reads: CASSTHHLAGIQNEQFF. CDR3 nucleotide sequence: TGTGCCAGCAGCACACACCACCTAGCGGGAATTCAGAATGAGCAGTTCTTC.

The rearrangement uses TRBV19 and TRBJ1-1; D is unresolved. V gave up 7 bases and J gave up 0 bases, with 15 bases separating them. There are 15 residues in the CDR3. Germline V CDR1 and CDR2: LNHDA, SQIVND (reference sequence). The DNA of the CDR3 is TGTGCCAGTACCCCGGGAGCCACGATGAACACTGAAGCTTTCTTT. It translates to CASTPGATMNTEAFF.